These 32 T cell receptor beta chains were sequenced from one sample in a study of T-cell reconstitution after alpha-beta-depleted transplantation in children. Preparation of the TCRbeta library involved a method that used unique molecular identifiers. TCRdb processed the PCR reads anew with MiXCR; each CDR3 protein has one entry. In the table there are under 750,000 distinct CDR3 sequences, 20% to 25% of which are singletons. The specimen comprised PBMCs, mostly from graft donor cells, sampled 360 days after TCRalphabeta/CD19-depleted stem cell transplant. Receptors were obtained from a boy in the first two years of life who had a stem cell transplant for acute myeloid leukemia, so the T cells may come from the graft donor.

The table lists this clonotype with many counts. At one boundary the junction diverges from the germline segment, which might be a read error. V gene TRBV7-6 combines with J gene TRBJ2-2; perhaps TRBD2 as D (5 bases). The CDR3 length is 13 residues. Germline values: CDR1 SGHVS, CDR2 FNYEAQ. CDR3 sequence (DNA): TGTGCCAGCAGTTTAGCGCGTACCGGGGAGCTGTTTTTT. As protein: CASSLARTGELFF.

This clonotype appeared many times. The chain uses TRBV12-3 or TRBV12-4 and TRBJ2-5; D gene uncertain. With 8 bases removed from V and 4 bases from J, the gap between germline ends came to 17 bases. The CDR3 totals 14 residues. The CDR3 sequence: CASGLLRSGETQYF. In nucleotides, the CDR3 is TGTGCCAGCGGCTTACTCCGATCGGGAGAGACCCAGTACTTC.

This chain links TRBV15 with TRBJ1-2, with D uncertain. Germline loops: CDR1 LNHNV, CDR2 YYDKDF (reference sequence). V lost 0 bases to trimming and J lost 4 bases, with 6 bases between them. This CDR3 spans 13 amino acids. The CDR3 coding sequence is TGTGCCACCAGCAGAGACAGGTTCTATGGCTACACCTTC. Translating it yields CATSRDRFYGYTF.

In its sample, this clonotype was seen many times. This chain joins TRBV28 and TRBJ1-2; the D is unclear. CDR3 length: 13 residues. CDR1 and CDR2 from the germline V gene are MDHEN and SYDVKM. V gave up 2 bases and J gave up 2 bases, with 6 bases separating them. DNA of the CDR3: TGTGCCAGCAGTTTAGACGGAAACTATGGCTACACCTTC. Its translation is CASSLDGNYGYTF.

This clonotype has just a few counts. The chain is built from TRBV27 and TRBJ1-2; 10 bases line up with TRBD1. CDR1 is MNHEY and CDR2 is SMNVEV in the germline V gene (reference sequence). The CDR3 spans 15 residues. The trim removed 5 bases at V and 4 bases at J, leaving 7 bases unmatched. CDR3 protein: CASSPPGQGIYGYTF. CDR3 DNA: TGTGCCAGCAGTCCTCCGGGACAGGGGATCTATGGCTACACCTTC.

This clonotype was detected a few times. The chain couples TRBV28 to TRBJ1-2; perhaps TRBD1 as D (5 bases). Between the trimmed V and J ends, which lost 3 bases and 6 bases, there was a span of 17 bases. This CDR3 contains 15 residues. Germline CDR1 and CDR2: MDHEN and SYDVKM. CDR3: CASSFSRAGSHGYTF. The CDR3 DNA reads TGTGCCAGCAGTTTTAGCAGGGCGGGGTCCCATGGCTACACCTTC.

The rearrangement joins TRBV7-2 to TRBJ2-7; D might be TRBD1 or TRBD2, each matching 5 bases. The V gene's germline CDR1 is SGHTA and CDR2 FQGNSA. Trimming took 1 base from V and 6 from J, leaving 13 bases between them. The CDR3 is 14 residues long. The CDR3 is CASSLEGFGGEQYF. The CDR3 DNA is TGTGCCAGCAGCTTAGAGGGTTTTGGGGGCGAGCAGTACTTC.

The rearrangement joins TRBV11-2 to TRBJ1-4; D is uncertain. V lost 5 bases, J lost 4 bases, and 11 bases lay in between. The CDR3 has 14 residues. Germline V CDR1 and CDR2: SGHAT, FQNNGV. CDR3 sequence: CASSRRSGNEKLFF. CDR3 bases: TGTGCCAGCAGCCGTCGTAGTGGTAATGAAAAACTGTTTTTT.

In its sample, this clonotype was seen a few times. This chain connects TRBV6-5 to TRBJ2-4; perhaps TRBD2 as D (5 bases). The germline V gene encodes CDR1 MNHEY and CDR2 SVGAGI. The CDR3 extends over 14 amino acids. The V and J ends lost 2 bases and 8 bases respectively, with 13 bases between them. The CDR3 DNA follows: TGTGCCAGCAGTTACGGAGGTCCCCGGGACATTCAGTACTTC. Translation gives CASSYGGPRDIQYF.

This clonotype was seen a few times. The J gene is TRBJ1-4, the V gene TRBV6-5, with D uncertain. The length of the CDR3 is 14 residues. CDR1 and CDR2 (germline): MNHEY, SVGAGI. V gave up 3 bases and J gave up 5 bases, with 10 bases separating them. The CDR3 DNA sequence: TGTGCCAGCAGTTATTCACTGGGGAATGAAAAACTGTTTTTT. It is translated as CASSYSLGNEKLFF.

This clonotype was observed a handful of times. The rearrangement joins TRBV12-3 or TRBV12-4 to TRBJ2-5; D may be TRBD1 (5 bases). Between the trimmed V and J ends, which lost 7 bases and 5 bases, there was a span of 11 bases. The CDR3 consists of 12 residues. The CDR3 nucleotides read TGTGCCAGCACCCAGGGTCGGGAGACCCAGTACTTC. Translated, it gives CASTQGRETQYF.

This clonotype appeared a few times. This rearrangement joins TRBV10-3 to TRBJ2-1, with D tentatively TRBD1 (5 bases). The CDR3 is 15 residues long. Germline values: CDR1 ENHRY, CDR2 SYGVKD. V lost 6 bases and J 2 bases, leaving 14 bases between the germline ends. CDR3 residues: CAISSTVDTYNEQFF. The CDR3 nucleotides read TGTGCCATCAGCTCGACAGTAGACACCTACAATGAGCAGTTCTTC.

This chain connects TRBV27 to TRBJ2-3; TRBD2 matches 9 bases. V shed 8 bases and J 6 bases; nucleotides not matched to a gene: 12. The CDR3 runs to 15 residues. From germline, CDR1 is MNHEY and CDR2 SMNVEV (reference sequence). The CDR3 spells CASSLRGGNSDTQYF. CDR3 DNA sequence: TGTGCCAGCTCCCTGCGGGGGGGCAATTCTGATACGCAGTATTTT.

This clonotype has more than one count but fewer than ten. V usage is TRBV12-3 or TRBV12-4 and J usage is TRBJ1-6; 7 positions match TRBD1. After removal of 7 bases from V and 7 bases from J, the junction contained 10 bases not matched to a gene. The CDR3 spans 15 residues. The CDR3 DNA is TGTGCCAGCACCTTAACGCGACAGGGAAATTCACCCCTCCACTTT. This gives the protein CASTLTRQGNSPLHF.

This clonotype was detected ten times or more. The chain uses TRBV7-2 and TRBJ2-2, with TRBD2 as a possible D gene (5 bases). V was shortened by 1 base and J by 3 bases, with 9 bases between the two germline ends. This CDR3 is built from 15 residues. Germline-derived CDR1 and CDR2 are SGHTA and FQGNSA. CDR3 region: CASSLGGWDTGELFF. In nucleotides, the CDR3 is TGTGCCAGCAGCTTAGGAGGGTGGGACACCGGGGAGCTGTTTTTT.

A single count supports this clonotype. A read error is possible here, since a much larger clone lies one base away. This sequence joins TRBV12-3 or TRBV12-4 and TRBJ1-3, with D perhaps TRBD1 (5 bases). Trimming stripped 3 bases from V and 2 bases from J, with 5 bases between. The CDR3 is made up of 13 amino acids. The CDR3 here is CASSFRAGNTIYF. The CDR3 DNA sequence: TGTGCCAGCAGTTTCAGGGCTGGAAACACCATATATTTT.

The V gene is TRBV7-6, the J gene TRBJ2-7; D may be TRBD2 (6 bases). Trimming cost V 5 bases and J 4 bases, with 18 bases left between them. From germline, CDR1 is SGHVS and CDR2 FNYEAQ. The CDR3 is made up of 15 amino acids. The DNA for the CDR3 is TGTGCCAGCAGCCCCGATAACCGGGGGATTTACGAGCAGTACTTC. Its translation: CASSPDNRGIYEQYF.

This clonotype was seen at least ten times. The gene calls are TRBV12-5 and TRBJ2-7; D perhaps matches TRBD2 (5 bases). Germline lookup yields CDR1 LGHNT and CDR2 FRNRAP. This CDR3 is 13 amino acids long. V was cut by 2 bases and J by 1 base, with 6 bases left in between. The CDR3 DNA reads TGTGCTAGTGGTTTGCCGGGGTCCTACGAGCAGTACTTC. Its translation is CASGLPGSYEQYF.

As DNA, the CDR3 is TGTGCCAGCAGCTTAGGAAAGATAGCGAACACTGAAGCTTTCTTT. Amino acid sequence: CASSLGKIANTEAFF. The genes are TRBV7-2 and TRBJ1-1, with unresolved D. Germline V CDR1 and CDR2: SGHTA, FQGNSA. This CDR3 is built from 15 residues. Trimming left V 1 base short and J 1 base short, with 10 bases between. The variable domain in full, with the rest retrieved from reference TRBV7-2 and TRBJ1-1, is GAGVSQSPSNKVTEKGKDVELRCDPISGHTALYWYRQSLGQGLEFLIYFQGNSAPDKSGLPSDRFSAERTGGSVSTLTIQRTQQEDSAVYLCASSLGKIANTEAFFGQGTRLTVV.

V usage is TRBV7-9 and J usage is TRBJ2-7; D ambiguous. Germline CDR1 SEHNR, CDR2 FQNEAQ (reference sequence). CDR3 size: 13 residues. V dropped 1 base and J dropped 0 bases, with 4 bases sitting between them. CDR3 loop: CASSLEHSYEQYF. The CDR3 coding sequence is TGTGCCAGCAGCTTAGAGCACTCCTACGAGCAGTACTTC.

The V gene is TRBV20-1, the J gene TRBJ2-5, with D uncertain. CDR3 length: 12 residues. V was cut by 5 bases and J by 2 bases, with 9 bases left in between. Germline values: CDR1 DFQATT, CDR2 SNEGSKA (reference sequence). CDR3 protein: CSASWGQETQYF. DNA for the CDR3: TGCAGTGCTTCCTGGGGTCAAGAGACCCAGTACTTC.

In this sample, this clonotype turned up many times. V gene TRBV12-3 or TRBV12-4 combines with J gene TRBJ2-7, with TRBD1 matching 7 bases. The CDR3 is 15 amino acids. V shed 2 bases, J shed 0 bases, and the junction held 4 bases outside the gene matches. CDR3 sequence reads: CASSLQGDLSYEQYF. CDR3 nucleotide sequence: TGTGCCAGCAGTTTACAGGGGGACCTCTCCTACGAGCAGTACTTC.

This CDR3 is CASSLLAGNQETQYF. The CDR3, as DNA: TGTGCCAGTAGTTTACTAGCGGGGAACCAAGAGACCCAGTACTTC. The rearrangement uses TRBV19 and TRBJ2-5; 10 bases are a match to TRBD2. Trimming took 5 bases from V and 0 from J; bases not matched to a gene: 3. CDR1 and CDR2 from the germline V gene are LNHDA and SQIVND (reference sequence). The CDR3 runs 15 residues. Full variable domain (outside the CDR3, taken from reference TRBV19 and TRBJ2-5): DGGITQSPKYLFRKEGQNVTLSCEQNLNHDAMYWYRQDPGQGLRLIYYSQIVNDFQKGDIAEGYSVSREKKESFPLTVTSAQKNPTAFYLCASSLLAGNQETQYFGPGTRLLVL.

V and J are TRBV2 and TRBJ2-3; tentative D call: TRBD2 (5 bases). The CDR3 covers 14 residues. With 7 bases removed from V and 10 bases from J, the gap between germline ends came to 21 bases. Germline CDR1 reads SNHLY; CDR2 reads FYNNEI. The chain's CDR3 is CASIPVLEGYAQYF. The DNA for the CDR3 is TGTGCCAGCATTCCCGTCCTAGAGGGTTACGCGCAGTATTTT. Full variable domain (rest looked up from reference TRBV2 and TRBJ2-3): EPEVTQTPSHQVTQMGQEVILRCVPISNHLYFYWYRQILGQKVEFLVSFYNNEISEKSEIFDDQFSVERPDGSNFTLKIRSTKLEDSAMYFCASIPVLEGYAQYFGPGTRLTVL.

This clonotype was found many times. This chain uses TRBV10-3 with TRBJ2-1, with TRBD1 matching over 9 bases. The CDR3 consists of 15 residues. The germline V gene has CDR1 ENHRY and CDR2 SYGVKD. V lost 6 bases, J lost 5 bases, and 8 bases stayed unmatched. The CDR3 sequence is CAIRKDRGANNEQFF. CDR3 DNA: TGTGCCATCAGAAAGGACAGGGGCGCCAACAATGAGCAGTTCTTC.

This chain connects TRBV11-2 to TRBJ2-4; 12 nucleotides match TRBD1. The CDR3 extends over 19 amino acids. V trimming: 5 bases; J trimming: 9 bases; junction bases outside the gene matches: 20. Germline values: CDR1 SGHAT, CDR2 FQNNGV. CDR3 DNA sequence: TGTGCCAGCAGCCCCCGGGCCCACCCGGGACAGGGGGCGTTGAGCATTCAGTACTTC. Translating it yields CASSPRAHPGQGALSIQYF.

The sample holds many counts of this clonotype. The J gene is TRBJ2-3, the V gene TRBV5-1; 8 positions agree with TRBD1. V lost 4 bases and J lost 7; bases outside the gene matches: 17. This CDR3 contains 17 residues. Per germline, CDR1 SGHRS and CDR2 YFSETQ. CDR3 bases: TGCGCCAGCAGCCCCGGGTCAGGGGGCGGTCTGGTCCATACGCAGTATTTT. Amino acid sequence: CASSPGSGGGLVHTQYF.

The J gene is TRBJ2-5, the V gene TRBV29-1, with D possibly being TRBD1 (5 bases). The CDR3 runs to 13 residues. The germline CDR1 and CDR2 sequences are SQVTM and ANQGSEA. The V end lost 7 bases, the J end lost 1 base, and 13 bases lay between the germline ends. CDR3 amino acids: CSAETDLQETQYF. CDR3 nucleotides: TGCAGCGCTGAGACAGACCTCCAAGAGACCCAGTACTTC. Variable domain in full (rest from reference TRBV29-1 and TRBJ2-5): SAVISQKPSRDICQRGTSLTIQCQVDSQVTMMFWYRQQPGQSLTLIATANQGSEATYESGFVIDKFPISRPNLTFSTLTVSNMSPEDSSIYLCSAETDLQETQYFGPGTRLLVL.

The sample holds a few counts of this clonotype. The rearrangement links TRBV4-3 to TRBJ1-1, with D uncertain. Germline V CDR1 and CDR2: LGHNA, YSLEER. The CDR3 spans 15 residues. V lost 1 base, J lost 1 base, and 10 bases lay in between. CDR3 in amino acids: CASSQGLGWNTEAFF. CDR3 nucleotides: TGCGCCAGCAGCCAAGGTCTCGGTTGGAACACTGAAGCTTTCTTT.

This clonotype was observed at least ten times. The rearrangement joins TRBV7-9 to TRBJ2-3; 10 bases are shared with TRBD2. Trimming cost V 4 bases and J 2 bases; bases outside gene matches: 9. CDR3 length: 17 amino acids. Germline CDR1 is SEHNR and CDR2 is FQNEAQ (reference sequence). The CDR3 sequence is CASSSSPTSGPTDTQYF. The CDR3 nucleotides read TGTGCCAGCAGCTCCTCACCGACTAGCGGGCCCACAGATACGCAGTATTTT. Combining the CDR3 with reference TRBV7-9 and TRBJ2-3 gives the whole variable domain DTGVSQNPRHKITKRGQNVTFRCDPISEHNRLYWYRQTLGQGPEFLTYFQNEAQLEKSRLLSDRFSAERPKGSFSTLEIQRTEQGDSAMYLCASSSSPTSGPTDTQYFGPGTRLTVL.

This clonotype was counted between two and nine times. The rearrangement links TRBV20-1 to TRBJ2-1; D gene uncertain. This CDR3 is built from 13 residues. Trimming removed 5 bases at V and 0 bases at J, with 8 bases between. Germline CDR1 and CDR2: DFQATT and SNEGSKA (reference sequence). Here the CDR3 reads CSAYTNSYNEQFF. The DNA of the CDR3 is TGCAGTGCTTACACTAACTCCTACAATGAGCAGTTCTTC.

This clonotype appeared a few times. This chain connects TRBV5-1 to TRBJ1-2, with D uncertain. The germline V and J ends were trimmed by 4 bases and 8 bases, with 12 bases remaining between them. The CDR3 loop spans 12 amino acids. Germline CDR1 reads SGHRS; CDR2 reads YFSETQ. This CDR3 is CASSQTLGGYTF. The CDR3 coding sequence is TGCGCCAGCAGCCAAACTTTGGGGGGCTACACCTTC.